The clone carrying this T cell receptor (beta chain) has a handful of counts. This sample was taken from a study of CD8 T cells in ankylosing spondylitis. CDR1 SGHRS and CDR2 YFSETQ come from the germline V gene. Trimming took 4 bases from V and 3 from J; bases not matched to a gene: 7. The CDR3 is 15 residues long. TCRdb itself ran the 5' RACE reads through MiXCR, one entry per CDR3 protein. There are tens of thousands of distinct CDR3 sequences in the sample; approximately 7% occur only once, and around 8.5% lies in the top ten. Sequenced material: blood, either unsorted or a sorted T cell fraction (not recorded which). The chain combines TRBV5-1 with TRBJ2-3, with TRBD2 identical over 8 bases. The sequence was collected from a female donor with ankylosing spondylitis or in good health (not recorded which). The CDR3 DNA follows: TGCGCCAGCAGCCCCCGGGGGGGCACTACAGATACGCAGTATTTT. Residues: CASSPRGGTTDTQYF.